The 4 T cell receptor beta chains below all came from one sample that was sequenced in a study of identical twins. TCRdb analysed the 5' RACE reads with MiXCR anew, one entry per CDR3 protein. Altogether 450,000 to 650,000 distinct CDR3 sequences are present, 9% to 10% being singletons, with the ten largest covering 2.5% to 3%. The same specimen was also included in a second study, on yellow fever vaccine responses in identical twins.

Sequenced: PBMCs. These receptor sequences come from a young woman in good health.

The table lists this clonotype with many counts. This chain uses TRBV5-1 with TRBJ2-1, with a tentative D call TRBD2 (5 bases). Germline V gene data show CDR1 as SGHRS and CDR2 as YFSETQ. V was shortened by 1 base and J by 4 bases, with 9 bases between the two germline ends. The CDR3 covers 14 residues. CDR3 bases: TGCGCCAGCAGCTTGTTCGGGGAGTACAATGAGCAGTTCTTC. This codes for CASSLFGEYNEQFF. The variable domain in full, completed from reference TRBV5-1 and TRBJ2-1, reads KAGVTQTPRYLIKTRGQQVTLSCSPISGHRSVSWYQQTPGQGLQFLFEYFSETQRNKGNFPGRFSGRQFSNSRSEMNVSTLELGDSALYLCASSLFGEYNEQFFGPGTRLTVL.

This clonotype has a single count. A much larger clone differs by one base, so this may be a read error. DNA for the CDR3: TGTGCCTTCAGTGAGTCTACAGGGGAGTACAATGAGCAGTTCTTC. Its protein product is CAFSESTGEYNEQFF. This chain uses TRBV10-3 with TRBJ2-1; 7 bases are shared with TRBD1. Germline CDR1 and CDR2: ENHRY and SYGVKD. The CDR3 extends over 15 amino acids.

This clonotype has only a few counts. The rearrangement joins TRBV5-6 to TRBJ1-1; the D is unclear. This CDR3 comprises 14 residues. From germline, CDR1 is SGHDT and CDR2 YYEEEE. V was trimmed by 5 bases and J by 4 bases, leaving 15 bases between them. CDR3 sequence reads: CASSPSPRVTEAFF. The CDR3 region has the DNA TGTGCCAGCAGTCCCTCACCACGGGTCACTGAAGCTTTCTTT.

This clonotype was seen ten or more times. The chain is built from TRBV7-2 and TRBJ2-5, with D perhaps TRBD1 (6 bases). CDR3 length: 16 residues. In germline, CDR1 is SGHTA, CDR2 FQGNSA. V lost 3 bases, J lost 0 bases, and 14 bases lay in between. CDR3 nucleotides: TGTGCCAGCAGCTTTCGGCCTGGGACATACCAAGAGACCCAGTACTTC. Translation: CASSFRPGTYQETQYF.